The 6 T cell receptor beta chains below come from one sample, sequenced in a study of cytomegalovirus exposure and HLA in healthy donors (dated by TCRdb to 2015 to 2018). The receptor library was made with the immunoSEQ multiplex PCR assay. For the multiplex PCR, a mixture combining 60 forward primers for TCR Vbeta segments and 13 reverse primers for TCR Jbeta segments was used. Held by TCRdb, this immuneACCESS table contains in-frame sequences only and omits some clones. Under half of the omission traces to an unresolved V gene where checked; the cause of the rest is unknown. A total of some 170,000 clones appear in this sample, 65% to 85% of them only once. The ten largest account for about 1.3% of the sample. Sequences were obtained from PBMCs. These receptors originate from a man between 60 and 75 years old in good health and CMV-seronegative.

This chain connects TRBV19 to TRBJ2-3; 11 positions match TRBD2. This CDR3 has 15 residues. CDR1 is LNHDA, CDR2 SQIVND, per germline (reference sequence). J gave up 4 bases and V 5 bases, and 5 bases lay outside the gene matches. The CDR3 bases are TGTGCCAGTAGTTTTAGCGGGGGGGTCCCAGATACGCAGTATTTT. This gives the protein CASSFSGGVPDTQYF.

This chain links TRBV15 with TRBJ2-4; 12 bases match TRBD2. The CDR3 contains 20 residues. The germline V gene has CDR1 LNHNV and CDR2 YYDKDF (reference sequence). V shed 1 base, J shed 1 base, and the junction held 11 bases outside the gene matches. The CDR3 coding sequence is TGTGCCACCAGCAGAGGACTAGCGGGGGAGCCCGGCGACGCCAAAAACATTCAGTACTTC. It codes for CATSRGLAGEPGDAKNIQYF.

As concerns this clone: One end of the junction fails to match germline, which may point to a read error. This chain links TRBV5-1 with TRBJ2-5; 9 bases are shared with TRBD1. The CDR3 runs to 16 residues. Germline assignment: CDR1 SGHRS and CDR2 YFSETQ. This CDR3 reads CASSLEGQGPWETQYF. The CDR3 DNA reads TGCGCCAGCAGTTTGGAGGGACAGGGACCATGGGAGACCCAGTACTTC.

The rearrangement links TRBV27 to TRBJ2-7; tentatively, D is TRBD2 (5 bases). Germline V gene data show CDR1 as MNHEY and CDR2 as SMNVEV (reference sequence). This CDR3 spans 12 amino acids. V was trimmed by 10 bases and J by 0 bases, leaving 10 bases between them. The CDR3 is CATRGNSYEQYF. The CDR3 coding sequence is TGTGCCACCCGGGGAAACTCCTACGAGCAGTACTTC.

The chain employs TRBV7-2 and TRBJ2-7; perhaps TRBD2 as D (5 bases). V was clipped by 4 bases and J by 3 bases, with 7 bases between them. The length of the CDR3 is 12 residues. Germline V gene sequence: CDR1 SGHTA, CDR2 FQGNSA. The CDR3: CASSSSYYEQYF. The CDR3 DNA sequence: TGTGCCAGCAGCTCTAGCTACTACGAGCAGTACTTC.

The gene calls are TRBV7-7 and TRBJ2-5; 9 nucleotides agree with TRBD1. CDR3 size: 16 residues. V trimming: 5 bases; J trimming: 5 bases; junction bases outside the gene matches: 12. CDR1 and CDR2 from the germline V gene are SSHAT and FNYEAQ (reference sequence). As DNA, the CDR3 is TGTGCCAGCAGCCTCACGAAGACAGGGGGGTGGGAGACCCAGTACTTC. It codes for CASSLTKTGGWETQYF. The variable domain in full, with the rest retrieved from reference TRBV7-7 and TRBJ2-5, is GAGVSQSPRYKVTKRGQDVTLRCDPISSHATLYWYQQALGQGPEFLTYFNYEAQPDKSGLPSDRFSAERPEGSISTLTIQRTEQRDSAMYRCASSLTKTGGWETQYFGPGTRLLVL.